The rows below give T cell receptor beta chains drawn from one sample of a study of shared clonotypes between healthy human individuals. Method: immunoSEQ multiplex PCR; TCRdb's copy keeps in-frame clones and lacks some. The repertoire holds 1.5 million to 2.5 million clones, approximately 94% seen once, with 1.2% in the top ten. Sequencing was done on a sample of naive CD8+ T cells sorted from blood. Receptors originate from a man between 18 and 35 years old in good health. CDR3s include the opening cysteine and the closing phenylalanine or tryptophan. The order of the fields is CDR3 DNA, CDR3 protein, clone size, J gene, V gene, D gene. D genes are given only for firm matches. A row's size may be missing; if present it is once, few, many or a size class.

cdr3_nt: TGTGCCAGCAGCTACCGGGACTACCAAGAGACCCAGTACTTC; cdr3_aa: CASSYRDYQETQYF; clone_size: NA; j_call: TRBJ2-5; v_call: TRBV5-4; d_call: NA
cdr3_nt: TGTGCCAGCAGCTTAAGTCCCAGGGTCCAAGAGACCCAGTACTTC; cdr3_aa: CASSLSPRVQETQYF; clone_size: NA; j_call: TRBJ2-5; v_call: TRBV7-9; d_call: NA
cdr3_nt: TGTGCCAGCTCACCACGGACAGAGGATCAGCCCCAGCATTTT; cdr3_aa: CASSPRTEDQPQHF; clone_size: NA; j_call: TRBJ1-5; v_call: TRBV18; d_call: NA
cdr3_nt: TGTGCCAGCAGCTTATACGGGAGGGCCGGGCGCAATGAGCAGTTCTTC; cdr3_aa: CASSLYGRAGRNEQFF; clone_size: NA; j_call: TRBJ2-1; v_call: TRBV7-2; d_call: TRBD2
cdr3_nt: TGTGCCAGCGGCCTCCTCTCGGATACGCAGTATTTT; cdr3_aa: CASGLLSDTQYF; clone_size: NA; j_call: TRBJ2-3; v_call: TRBV7-9; d_call: NA
cdr3_nt: TGTGCCAGCAGTTCCCCCGGGACAGGGGTCTCCGAGCAGTACTTC; cdr3_aa: CASSSPGTGVSEQYF; clone_size: NA; j_call: TRBJ2-7; v_call: TRBV27; d_call: TRBD1
cdr3_nt: TGTGCCTGGAGTGGTGGCGGGTCGACCTACGAGCAGTACTTC; cdr3_aa: CAWSGGGSTYEQYF; clone_size: NA; j_call: TRBJ2-7; v_call: TRBV30; d_call: NA
cdr3_nt: TGTGCCAGCAGCTTGGTTAGGAAGGATAATTCACCCCTCCACTTT; cdr3_aa: CASSLVRKDNSPLHF; clone_size: NA; j_call: TRBJ1-6; v_call: TRBV5-5; d_call: NA
cdr3_nt: TGTGCCAGCAGTCTTAGGGGGTTTAATTCACCCCTCCACTTT; cdr3_aa: CASSLRGFNSPLHF; clone_size: NA; j_call: TRBJ1-6; v_call: TRBV28; d_call: NA
cdr3_nt: TGTGCCAGCAGTCTAGCGGGCGTACTCACAGATACGCAGTATTTT; cdr3_aa: CASSLAGVLTDTQYF; clone_size: NA; j_call: TRBJ2-3; v_call: TRBV2; d_call: TRBD2
cdr3_nt: TGTGCCTGGAGTGTCACGACTGCTTTCTATGGCTACACCTTC; cdr3_aa: CAWSVTTAFYGYTF; clone_size: NA; j_call: TRBJ1-2; v_call: TRBV30; d_call: NA
cdr3_nt: TGTGCCAGCAGCCGACAGGGCGGAGTAGAGACCCAGTACTTC; cdr3_aa: CASSRQGGVETQYF; clone_size: NA; j_call: TRBJ2-5; v_call: TRBV7-9; d_call: TRBD1
cdr3_nt: TGTGCCAGCAGCTTAGTCGTCCTGGGGAACACAGATACGCAGTATTTT; cdr3_aa: CASSLVVLGNTDTQYF; clone_size: once; j_call: TRBJ2-3; v_call: TRBV7-9; d_call: NA
cdr3_nt: TGCGCCAGCAGCCAAGGGGAGGGGCCGAACACTGAAGCTTTCTTT; cdr3_aa: CASSQGEGPNTEAFF; clone_size: NA; j_call: TRBJ1-1; v_call: TRBV4-3; d_call: NA
cdr3_nt: TGTGCCAGCAGTTTGCCAGGGACTAACACTGAAGCTTTCTTT; cdr3_aa: CASSLPGTNTEAFF; clone_size: NA; j_call: TRBJ1-1; v_call: TRBV28; d_call: NA
cdr3_nt: TGCGCCAGCAGCCAAGATAGCGGGGATGAGCAGTTCTTC; cdr3_aa: CASSQDSGDEQFF; clone_size: NA; j_call: TRBJ2-1; v_call: TRBV4-3; d_call: TRBD2
cdr3_nt: TGCAGCGTTGGGGAAAGCGTGAACACTGAAGCTTTCTTT; cdr3_aa: CSVGESVNTEAFF; clone_size: NA; j_call: TRBJ1-1; v_call: TRBV29-1; d_call: NA
cdr3_nt: TGTGCCATCAGTGATGTAAAAGAGGGGACTGGAAACACCATATATTTT; cdr3_aa: CAISDVKEGTGNTIYF; clone_size: NA; j_call: TRBJ1-3; v_call: TRBV10-3; d_call: NA
cdr3_nt: TGTGCCAGCAGTTACTCGGCCCGAAGGGGCAGCCACGAGCAGTACTTC; cdr3_aa: CASSYSARRGSHEQYF; clone_size: NA; j_call: TRBJ2-7; v_call: TRBV6-5; d_call: NA
cdr3_nt: TGTGCCAGCAGTTTCAGGGGTCACCACACTGAAGCTTTCTTT; cdr3_aa: CASSFRGHHTEAFF; clone_size: NA; j_call: TRBJ1-1; v_call: TRBV28; d_call: NA
cdr3_nt: TGCAGCGTTGAAGACGCCACGAATGAGCAGTTCTTC; cdr3_aa: CSVEDATNEQFF; clone_size: once; j_call: TRBJ2-1; v_call: TRBV29-1; d_call: NA
cdr3_nt: TGTGCCAGCAGTCCGTACAGGGAATGGGTCTCAGATACGCAGTATTTT; cdr3_aa: CASSPYREWVSDTQYF; clone_size: NA; j_call: TRBJ2-3; v_call: TRBV27; d_call: NA
cdr3_nt: TGTGCCAGCAGCTTACCGGGATCCCAAGAGACCCAGTACTTC; cdr3_aa: CASSLPGSQETQYF; clone_size: NA; j_call: TRBJ2-5; v_call: TRBV7-2; d_call: NA
cdr3_nt: TGTGCCAGCAGCCCCTCCGGACAGGGGTACCACGAGCAGTACTTC; cdr3_aa: CASSPSGQGYHEQYF; clone_size: NA; j_call: TRBJ2-7; v_call: TRBV14; d_call: TRBD1
cdr3_nt: TGTGCCAGCAGTCCGACTTGGGGGGGGCAACAGACCCAGTACTTC; cdr3_aa: CASSPTWGGQQTQYF; clone_size: NA; j_call: TRBJ2-5; v_call: TRBV9; d_call: NA
cdr3_nt: TGCGCCAGCAGCCCCCTCCTAGCGGGAGTCCACAATGAGCAGTTCTTC; cdr3_aa: CASSPLLAGVHNEQFF; clone_size: NA; j_call: TRBJ2-1; v_call: TRBV5-1; d_call: TRBD2
cdr3_nt: TGTGCCAGCGCACTAGCGGCGCCCTACGAGCAGTACTTC; cdr3_aa: CASALAAPYEQYF; clone_size: NA; j_call: TRBJ2-7; v_call: TRBV27; d_call: TRBD2
cdr3_nt: TGTGCCAGCAGTTTAATCTCGGGGACAGCTTCCTACGAGCAGTACTTC; cdr3_aa: CASSLISGTASYEQYF; clone_size: NA; j_call: TRBJ2-7; v_call: TRBV27; d_call: TRBD1
cdr3_nt: TGTGCCTGGGGACTAGCGGCTGGTGGTGAGCAGTTCTTC; cdr3_aa: CAWGLAAGGEQFF; clone_size: NA; j_call: TRBJ2-1; v_call: TRBV30; d_call: TRBD2
cdr3_nt: TGTGCCAGCATAGGCAGGAACACTGAAGCTTTCTTT; cdr3_aa: CASIGRNTEAFF; clone_size: NA; j_call: TRBJ1-1; v_call: TRBV6-5; d_call: NA
cdr3_nt: TGTGCCAGCAGCTCCGGGACAGGGATTTTCCACGAGCAGTACTTC; cdr3_aa: CASSSGTGIFHEQYF; clone_size: NA; j_call: TRBJ2-7; v_call: TRBV7-9; d_call: TRBD1